A single sample is the source of the 9 T cell receptor beta chains below, sequenced in a study of CD8+CD57+ T cells in acquired aplastic anemia. The study profiled TCR beta VDJ and CDR3 using genomic DNA as template. TCRdb ran MiXCR on the reads and lists one entry per CDR3 protein. The sample carries approximately 190,000 distinct CDR3 sequences, around 45% recorded once. Patients included in sequencing had previously demonstrated CD8+CD57+ cell expansion by flow cytometry. Source material: sorted CD4+, CD8+, or CD8+CD57+ T cells (not recorded which) from PBMCs. The receptors were gathered from a human donor with aplastic anemia.

This clonotype was observed many times. V is TRBV24-1 and J is TRBJ2-1, with D maybe TRBD2 (6 bases). The CDR3 is made up of 15 amino acids. CDR1 and CDR2 from the germline V gene are KGHDR and SFDVKD. Trimming cost V 3 bases and J 5 bases, with 13 bases left between them. Here the CDR3 reads CATSDPGDFNNEQFF. The DNA for the CDR3 is TGTGCCACCAGTGATCCCGGGGACTTCAACAATGAGCAGTTCTTC.

The rearrangement uses TRBV24-1 and TRBJ2-1; TRBD1 agrees at 12 bases. The V gene's germline CDR1 is KGHDR and CDR2 SFDVKD. This CDR3 region has 15 residues. J gave up 10 bases and V 4 bases, and 7 bases lay outside the gene matches. CDR3 loop: CATSESGQGAMEQFF. In nucleotides, the CDR3 is TGTGCCACCAGTGAGTCGGGACAGGGGGCTATGGAGCAGTTCTTC.

V is TRBV7-8 and J is TRBJ1-3, with unresolved D. Per germline, CDR1 SGHVS and CDR2 FQNEAQ. V lost 5 bases and J lost 0, with 11 bases in between. This CDR3 contains 15 residues. The CDR3 DNA reads as TGTGCCAGCAGCGTAGGACGGAACTCTGGAAACACCATATATTTT. Translated, it gives CASSVGRNSGNTIYF.

The chain links TRBV28 to TRBJ2-7; D is ambiguous. The CDR3 length is 15 residues. Germline lookup yields CDR1 MDHEN and CDR2 SYDVKM. V lost 7 bases and J 2 bases, leaving 18 bases between the germline ends. In DNA form, the CDR3 reads TGTGCCAGCACTGGGTCTCTCCCTTATACCTACGAGCAGTACTTC. The encoded protein is CASTGSLPYTYEQYF.

This clonotype has at least ten counts. The rearrangement links TRBV20-1 to TRBJ1-5, with 7 bases fitting TRBD1. J gave up 0 bases and V 6 bases, and 5 bases lay outside the gene matches. Per the germline V gene, CDR1 is DFQATT and CDR2 is SNEGSKA (reference sequence). The CDR3 contains 14 residues. Written as DNA, the CDR3 is TGCAGTGCCGCGGGACAGCATAGCAATCAGCCCCAGCATTTT. This codes for CSAAGQHSNQPQHF.

This clonotype was recorded many times. V usage is TRBV4-1 and J usage is TRBJ2-5, with D unclear. CDR3 length: 11 amino acids. V lost 5 bases and J 3 bases, leaving 4 bases between the germline ends. The germline CDR1 and CDR2 sequences are MGHRA and YSYEKL. CDR3 nucleotides: TGCGCCAGCAGCAGGGAAGAGACCCAGTACTTC. As protein: CASSREETQYF.

This clonotype was detected ten times or more. The chain links TRBV13 to TRBJ2-5, with D possibly matching TRBD1 (8 bases). Looked up from germline, CDR1 is PRHDT and CDR2 is FYEKMQ (reference sequence). V was pared by 6 bases and J by 7 bases, with 12 bases between. This CDR3 is 12 amino acids long. CDR3 coding DNA: TGTGCCAGCAGAAACAGGGGGGGGACCCAGTACTTC. Its translation is CASRNRGGTQYF.

This clonotype was counted ten times or more. V is TRBV6-5 and J is TRBJ2-7; 7 bases fit TRBD1. This CDR3 has 14 residues. Trimming at V came to 0 bases and at J to 3 bases, leaving 2 bases not matched to a gene. The germline CDR1 and CDR2 sequences are MNHEY and SVGAGI. The CDR3: CASSYSSGGYEQYF. The CDR3 region has the DNA TGTGCCAGCAGTTACTCGTCAGGGGGCTACGAGCAGTACTTC.

The chain carries TRBV6-2 or TRBV6-3 and TRBJ2-3, with D hard to call. The CDR3 length is 17 residues. V lost 2 bases and J 0 bases, leaving 15 bases between the germline ends. Germline V CDR1 and CDR2: MNHEY, SVGEGT. The CDR3 loop reads CASSYRALGYSTDTQYF. The CDR3 nucleotides read TGTGCCAGCAGTTACAGGGCTTTGGGATATAGCACAGATACGCAGTATTTT.